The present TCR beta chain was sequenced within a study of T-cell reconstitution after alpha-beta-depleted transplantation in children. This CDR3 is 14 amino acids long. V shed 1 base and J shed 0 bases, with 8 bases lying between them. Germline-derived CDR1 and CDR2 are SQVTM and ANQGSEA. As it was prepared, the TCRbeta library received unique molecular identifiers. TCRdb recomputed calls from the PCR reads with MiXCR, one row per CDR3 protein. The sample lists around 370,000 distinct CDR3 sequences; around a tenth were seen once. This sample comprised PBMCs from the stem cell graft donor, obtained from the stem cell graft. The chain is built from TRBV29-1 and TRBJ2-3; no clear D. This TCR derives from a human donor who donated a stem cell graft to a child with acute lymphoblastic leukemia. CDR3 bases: TGCAGCGTTGAAGTCTTTTCTAGCACAGATACGCAGTATTTT. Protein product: CSVEVFSSTDTQYF.